Shown below are 5 T cell receptor beta chains from a single sample sequenced in a study of blood T cell repertoires in COVID-19. Only in-frame clones appear in the TCRdb table, and some are missing; sequencing was by immunoSEQ multiplex PCR. This table holds about 160,000 clones, less than 85% found once. The material sequenced was peripheral blood. The receptors were sampled from a woman aged 40 to 50 with COVID-19, enrolled during active disease.

The chain is built from TRBV7-6 and TRBJ1-4; D is unresolved. Per germline, CDR1 SGHVS and CDR2 FNYEAQ. The CDR3 is made up of 14 amino acids. V gave up 1 base and J gave up 6 bases, with 9 bases separating them. This chain's CDR3 is CASSLVSLDEKLFF. The CDR3 DNA reads as TGTGCCAGCAGCTTAGTGAGTTTGGATGAAAAACTGTTTTTT. Supplemented by reference TRBV7-6 and TRBJ1-4, the full variable domain reads GAGVSQSPRYKVTKRGQDVALRCDPISGHVSLYWYRQALGQGPEFLTYFNYEAQQDKSGLPNDRFSAERPEGSISTLTIQRTEQRDSAMYRCASSLVSLDEKLFFGSGTQLSVL.

J is TRBJ2-1 and V is TRBV20-1; maybe TRBD2 (6 bases). V lost 3 bases and J lost 5, with 23 bases in between. This CDR3 spans 17 amino acids. Germline V gene lookup returns CDR1 DFQATT and CDR2 SNEGSKA (reference sequence). CDR3: CSASLRLVTRINNEQFF. The CDR3 DNA reads TGCAGTGCTAGTCTCAGACTAGTAACACGCATAAACAATGAGCAGTTCTTC.

The rearrangement uses TRBV7-8 and TRBJ2-4; the D is unclear. The CDR3 runs to 13 residues. V was cut by 5 bases and J by 3 bases, with 8 bases left in between. The germline CDR1 and CDR2 sequences are SGHVS and FQNEAQ. CDR3 loop: CASSPPFKNIQYF. In DNA, the CDR3 is TGTGCCAGCAGCCCTCCGTTCAAAAACATTCAGTACTTC.

This clone showed up many times. The chain employs TRBV7-8 and TRBJ2-3, with 11 nucleotides matching TRBD2. This CDR3 is 15 amino acids long. Germline lookup yields CDR1 SGHVS and CDR2 FQNEAQ. After removal of 5 bases from V and 6 bases from J, the junction contained 7 bases not matched to a gene. CDR3 protein: CASSLLAGVGDTQYF. DNA of the CDR3: TGTGCCAGCAGCCTACTAGCGGGGGTCGGCGATACGCAGTATTTT.

In this sample, this clone turned up a few times. This chain links TRBV2 with TRBJ1-1; D is perhaps TRBD1 (5 bases). V was shortened by 6 bases and J by 6 bases, with 17 bases between the two germline ends. The length of the CDR3 is 14 residues. The germline CDR1 and CDR2 sequences are SNHLY and FYNNEI. In nucleotides, the CDR3 is TGTGCCAGCAGGCGGGACTTAGGGATTTCTGAAGCTTTCTTT. It specifies CASRRDLGISEAFF.